The clone carrying this T cell receptor (beta chain) showed up just a few times. These data belong to a study of control samples from healthy donors and cancer patients. Assay used: immunoSEQ multiplex PCR; TCRdb lists only in-frame clones, some missing. Among 55,000 to 70,000 clones listed, less than 95% were seen once. This CDR3 is 16 amino acids long. The germline V gene has CDR1 LGHDT and CDR2 YNNKEL (reference sequence). The V and J ends lost 5 bases and 2 bases respectively, with 15 bases between them. The sample was PBMCs. This chain connects TRBV3-1 (or the pseudogene TRBV3-2) to TRBJ2-2; D perhaps matches TRBD1 (5 bases). This sequence was found in a man aged 30 to 45 with colorectal cancer. In nucleotides, the CDR3 is TGTGCCAGCAGCTATTTCTCAGGGTTTAACACCGGGGAGCTGTTTTTT. This gives the protein CASSYFSGFNTGELFF.